Presented here are 17 T cell receptor beta chains from one specimen sequenced in a study of memory CD4+ T cells and cytomegalovirus serostatus. The sort gate was single viable CD3+CD4+CD8-CD45RO+ cells for memory CD4+ T cells. Data came from immunoSEQ multiplex PCR; TCRdb stores just in-frame clones and leaves some out. This sample has 54,000 or so clones; roughly three quarters occur once, and the top ten carry roughly 1%. Sample: memory CD4+ T cells from blood. These receptor sequences come from an adult in good health and CMV-seronegative.

This chain links TRBV2 with TRBJ2-2; 7 positions agree with TRBD2. CDR3 size: 14 residues. After removal of 6 bases from V and 7 bases from J, the junction contained 8 bases not matched to a gene. Germline V gene lookup returns CDR1 SNHLY and CDR2 FYNNEI. The CDR3 reads CASRREYLGGELFF. DNA for the CDR3: TGTGCCAGCAGGCGGGAGTACTTAGGCGGGGAGCTGTTTTTT.

The chain uses TRBV28 and TRBJ2-5, with TRBD1 as a possible D gene (6 bases). Germline CDR1 reads MDHEN; CDR2 reads SYDVKM. V was clipped by 4 bases and J by 2 bases, with 23 bases between them. The CDR3 spans 18 residues. The CDR3 nucleotides are TGTGCCAGCAGTTCTCAACGAGCTTCTTACAGGGAACAAGAGACCCAGTACTTC. It encodes CASSSQRASYREQETQYF. The variable domain in full, with the rest retrieved from reference TRBV28 and TRBJ2-5, is DVKVTQSSRYLVKRTGEKVFLECVQDMDHENMFWYRQDPGLGLRLIYFSYDVKMKEKGDIPEGYSVSREKKERFSLILESASTNQTSMYLCASSSQRASYREQETQYFGPGTRLLVL.

The rearrangement links TRBV6-5 to TRBJ2-7; possible D gene TRBD1, 6 bases. Germline CDR1 reads MNHEY; CDR2 reads SVGAGI. Trimming left V 8 bases short and J 3 bases short, with 8 bases between. The CDR3 sequence is 11 residues long. CDR3 sequence: CASQQGYEQYF. The CDR3, as DNA: TGTGCCAGCCAACAGGGCTACGAGCAGTACTTC.

The chain combines TRBV19 with TRBJ2-3; TRBD1 aligns across 7 bases. CDR1 and CDR2 (germline): LNHDA, SQIVND (reference sequence). This CDR3 has 13 residues. With 7 bases clipped from V and 3 bases from J, the junction kept 4 bases outside the gene matches. CDR3 DNA sequence: TGTGCCAGTAACAGGGGCCAAACAGATACGCAGTATTTT. Amino acid sequence: CASNRGQTDTQYF.

By share, this clone counts as medium-sized. The rearrangement joins TRBV2 to TRBJ2-5; maybe TRBD1 (6 bases). This CDR3 spans 15 amino acids. V dropped 1 base and J dropped 1 base, with 10 bases sitting between them. Germline V gene sequence: CDR1 SNHLY, CDR2 FYNNEI. The CDR3 region has the DNA TGTGCCAGCAGTGAAGAGGAAGGGGGCCAAGAGACCCAGTACTTC. This gives the protein CASSEEEGGQETQYF.

This clone has a handful of counts. J is TRBJ2-2 and V is TRBV27; tentatively, D is TRBD1 (6 bases). The CDR3 runs to 17 residues. Germline V gene lookup returns CDR1 MNHEY and CDR2 SMNVEV (reference sequence). V shed 4 bases and J shed 3 bases, with 18 bases lying between them. DNA for the CDR3: TGTGCCAGCAGTTCACTATTGAGGACAGTGGACACCGGGGAGCTGTTTTTT. It translates to CASSSLLRTVDTGELFF.

The chain uses TRBV7-3 and TRBJ2-7; possible D gene TRBD2, 7 bases. V lost 6 bases and J lost 2, with 14 bases in between. Germline V gives CDR1 SGHTA, CDR2 FQGTGA. The CDR3 consists of 14 residues. The CDR3 protein is CASSRGAGPYEQYF. Written as DNA, the CDR3 is TGTGCCAGCAGTCGGGGGGCCGGGCCCTACGAGCAGTACTTC.

The genes are TRBV28 and TRBJ2-3; TRBD2 matches 9 bases. Unmatched junction bases numbered 6, after V lost 7 bases and J lost 4 bases. The CDR3 sequence is 14 residues long. Per germline, CDR1 MDHEN and CDR2 SYDVKM. In DNA, the CDR3 is TGTGCCAGCACCGTAGCGGGAGACGCAGATACGCAGTATTTT. Protein: CASTVAGDADTQYF.

The gene calls are TRBV7-9 and TRBJ2-3; no definite D call. V was clipped by 4 bases and J by 8 bases, with 10 bases between them. This CDR3 comprises 12 residues. Germline CDR1 reads SEHNR; CDR2 reads FQNEAQ (reference sequence). The DNA for the CDR3 is TGTGCCAGCAGCTCGGGTCTCGGTACGCAGTATTTT. It encodes CASSSGLGTQYF.

The rearrangement uses TRBV28 and TRBJ2-1; a weak D match, TRBD2 (6 bases). The CDR3 totals 14 residues. The germline gives CDR1 MDHEN, CDR2 SYDVKM. Trimming took off 5 bases at V and 0 bases at J, with 8 bases between the two ends. The CDR3 region is CASSGGVSYNEQFF. DNA of the CDR3: TGTGCCAGCAGTGGCGGGGTCTCCTACAATGAGCAGTTCTTC. The variable domain in full, with the rest retrieved from reference TRBV28 and TRBJ2-1, is DVKVTQSSRYLVKRTGEKVFLECVQDMDHENMFWYRQDPGLGLRLIYFSYDVKMKEKGDIPEGYSVSREKKERFSLILESASTNQTSMYLCASSGGVSYNEQFFGPGTRLTVL.

This chain connects TRBV11-2 to TRBJ2-5; a possible D gene is TRBD2 (6 bases). This CDR3 has 15 residues. V lost 2 bases and J lost 1, with 11 bases in between. CDR1 and CDR2 (germline): SGHAT, FQNNGV. The CDR3 nucleotides read TGTGCCAGCAGCTTATCGGACGGGAGCCAAGAGACCCAGTACTTC. It specifies CASSLSDGSQETQYF.

The CDR3: CASSGGGQLNTEAFF. The CDR3 DNA is TGCGCCAGCAGCGGGGGGGGACAGCTGAACACTGAAGCTTTCTTT. The chain has TRBV5-1 and TRBJ1-1; 7 nucleotides agree with TRBD1. Germline assignment: CDR1 SGHRS and CDR2 YFSETQ. The CDR3 is made up of 15 amino acids. The V gene end was trimmed by 4 bases and the J gene end by 0 bases; junction bases not matched to a gene: 6.

The gene calls are TRBV6-5 and TRBJ2-3, with TRBD2 matching 7 bases. V shed 8 bases and J 0 bases; nucleotides not matched to a gene: 5. Germline-derived CDR1 and CDR2 are MNHEY and SVGAGI. The CDR3 consists of 14 residues. The CDR3 sequence: CASLSSGSTDTQYF. The CDR3 nucleotides are TGTGCCAGCCTAAGTAGCGGGAGCACAGATACGCAGTATTTT.

This chain joins TRBV7-9 and TRBJ2-2; perhaps TRBD2 as D (6 bases). V was cut by 0 bases and J by 3 bases, with 11 bases left in between. From germline, CDR1 is SEHNR and CDR2 FQNEAQ (reference sequence). CDR3 length: 16 residues. The CDR3 is CASSLAARRDTGELFF. CDR3 DNA sequence: TGTGCCAGCAGCTTAGCCGCCAGGAGGGACACCGGGGAGCTGTTTTTT.

V and J are TRBV20-1 and TRBJ1-4, with 7 bases lining up with TRBD1. The V segment lost 4 bases and the J segment 10 bases; nucleotides outside the gene matches: 3. Germline lookup yields CDR1 DFQATT and CDR2 SNEGSKA (reference sequence). The CDR3 extends over 11 amino acids. DNA of the CDR3: TGCAGTGCTAACAGGGGAGGAAAACTGTTTTTT. As protein: CSANRGGKLFF.

V gene TRBV7-6 combines with J gene TRBJ1-1; D call uncertain. The CDR3 spans 16 residues. Trimming took 2 bases from V and 0 from J, leaving 13 bases between them. Germline loops: CDR1 SGHVS, CDR2 FNYEAQ. Written as DNA, the CDR3 is TGTGCCAGCAGCTTAAATACGGCGGGCATGAACACTGAAGCTTTCTTT. Protein sequence: CASSLNTAGMNTEAFF. The entire variable domain, with the rest obtained from reference TRBV7-6 and TRBJ1-1, is as follows: GAGVSQSPRYKVTKRGQDVALRCDPISGHVSLYWYRQALGQGPEFLTYFNYEAQQDKSGLPNDRFSAERPEGSISTLTIQRTEQRDSAMYRCASSLNTAGMNTEAFFGQGTRLTVV.

The rearrangement uses TRBV19 and TRBJ1-5; 7 positions match TRBD1. V shed 8 bases and J 2 bases; nucleotides not matched to a gene: 3. This CDR3 comprises 13 residues. Germline CDR1 and CDR2: LNHDA and SQIVND (reference sequence). The CDR3: CASHGTGNQPQHF. The CDR3 coding sequence is TGTGCCAGTCACGGGACAGGCAATCAGCCCCAGCATTTT. Full variable domain (rest looked up from reference TRBV19 and TRBJ1-5): DGGITQSPKYLFRKEGQNVTLSCEQNLNHDAMYWYRQDPGQGLRLIYYSQIVNDFQKGDIAEGYSVSREKKESFPLTVTSAQKNPTAFYLCASHGTGNQPQHFGDGTRLSIL.